The 7 T cell receptor beta chains below come from one sample, sequenced in a study of CD8+CD57+ T cells in acquired aplastic anemia. Researchers used genomic DNA as the template to profile TCR beta VDJ and CDR3. TCRdb fed the reads into MiXCR, producing one record per CDR3 protein. The profile shows about 200,000 distinct CDR3 sequences, roughly 60% of them singletons. Patients picked for sequencing had shown CD8+CD57+ cell expansion detected by flow cytometry. The sample consisted of sorted CD4+, CD8+, or CD8+CD57+ T cells (not recorded which) from PBMCs. These receptor sequences come from a human donor with aplastic anemia.

This clonotype was recorded at least ten times. The chain couples TRBV13 to TRBJ2-3; 10 nucleotides align to TRBD2. Germline values: CDR1 PRHDT, CDR2 FYEKMQ (reference sequence). V trimming: 5 bases; J trimming: 4 bases; junction bases outside the gene matches: 18. The CDR3 covers 19 residues. The CDR3 loop is CASSLIGAQRGGVPDTQYF. CDR3 in DNA: TGTGCCAGCAGCCTAATTGGAGCACAGCGGGGGGGCGTCCCAGATACGCAGTATTTT.

The rearrangement joins TRBV7-6 to TRBJ1-5, with unresolved D. The CDR3 covers 13 residues. CDR1 is SGHVS and CDR2 is FNYEAQ in the germline V gene. V lost 5 bases to trimming and J lost 8 bases, with 13 bases between them. The CDR3 DNA is TGTGCCAGCAGCCCCACGCCGGCCGAGCCCCAGCATTTT. Protein sequence: CASSPTPAEPQHF.

This clonotype was counted once. The genes are TRBV20-1 and TRBJ2-3; 7 bases fit TRBD1. There are 14 residues in the CDR3. With V trimmed by 6 bases and J by 0 bases, 6 bases remained unmatched. Germline V gene lookup returns CDR1 DFQATT and CDR2 SNEGSKA (reference sequence). The CDR3 reads CSANRDRSTDTQYF. The CDR3 DNA follows: TGCAGTGCGAACCGGGACAGAAGCACAGATACGCAGTATTTT.

There are a few counts of this clonotype. The chain is built from TRBV4-3 and TRBJ1-1, with D uncertain. V shed 2 bases and J shed 1 base, with 8 bases lying between them. The CDR3 spans 14 residues. The germline CDR1 and CDR2 sequences are LGHNA and YSLEER. Here the CDR3 DNA reads TGCGCCAGCAGCCAATCTAATACGAACACTGAAGCTTTCTTT. It encodes CASSQSNTNTEAFF.

In DNA, the CDR3 is TGCGCCAGCAGCCAAGAGTGGACAGGGGGTCGGACTGAAGCTTTCTTT. This translates into CASSQEWTGGRTEAFF. The V and J genes are TRBV4-3 and TRBJ1-1, with TRBD1 matching 10 bases. Germline CDR1 and CDR2: LGHNA and YSLEER. This CDR3 is built from 16 residues. J gave up 5 bases and V 0 bases, and 6 bases lay outside the gene matches.

The chain employs TRBV2 and TRBJ2-3; TRBD1 aligns across 10 bases. The V gene's germline CDR1 is SNHLY and CDR2 FYNNEI. The CDR3 loop spans 18 amino acids. The J segment lost 1 base and the V segment lost 7 bases, leaving 14 bases of the junction unmatched. In nucleotides, the CDR3 is TGTGCCAGCAATGGTGGGGGGACAGGGGTTTTTGGCACAGATACGCAGTATTTT. Protein: CASNGGGTGVFGTDTQYF. Using reference TRBV2 and TRBJ2-3 for the parts outside the CDR3, the full variable domain is EPEVTQTPSHQVTQMGQEVILRCVPISNHLYFYWYRQILGQKVEFLVSFYNNEISEKSEIFDDQFSVERPDGSNFTLKIRSTKLEDSAMYFCASNGGGTGVFGTDTQYFGPGTRLTVL.

Ten or more counts support this clonotype. The chain couples TRBV7-9 to TRBJ2-4; the D gene is possibly TRBD2 (5 bases). V lost 1 base and J lost 8, with 21 bases in between. CDR3 length equals 17 residues. Germline V lookup: CDR1 SEHNR, CDR2 FQNEAQ (reference sequence). The CDR3 region is CASSLEEGWAVDDIQYF. In nucleotides, the CDR3 is TGTGCCAGCAGCTTAGAAGAGGGTTGGGCAGTCGACGACATTCAGTACTTC.